The 7 T cell receptor beta chains presented below share a single source sample, sequenced in a study of STAT5B mutations in CD4+ large granular lymphocyte leukemia. Method: immunoSEQ multiplex PCR; TCRdb's copy keeps in-frame clones and lacks some. The data show roughly 36,000 clones, over 65% seen once. The sequenced sample was CD4+ T cells from blood buffy coats. These receptors came from a human donor in good health.

This clone showed up just once. This sequence joins TRBV2 and TRBJ2-5, with 8 bases aligning to TRBD2. Losses at the gene ends were 0 bases for V and 0 bases for J; bases not matched to a gene: 9. Germline V gene data show CDR1 as SNHLY and CDR2 as FYNNEI. The CDR3 sequence is 18 residues long. The chain's CDR3 is CASSEALPRGGYQETQYF. The CDR3 DNA reads TGTGCCAGCAGTGAAGCGCTTCCGCGCGGGGGGTACCAAGAGACCCAGTACTTC.

The chain joins TRBV6-5 to TRBJ2-1; 8 bases align to TRBD1. From germline, CDR1 is MNHEY and CDR2 SVGAGI. V was pared by 8 bases and J by 10 bases, with 7 bases of the junction left unmatched. CDR3 length: 12 amino acids. The CDR3 sequence is CASRTGLGEQFF. CDR3 DNA sequence: TGTGCCAGCCGGACAGGGCTGGGAGAGCAGTTCTTC.

The chain links TRBV6-4 to TRBJ2-2, with TRBD1 matching 9 bases. Per the germline V gene, CDR1 is MRHNA and CDR2 is SNTAGT. Germline trimming cut 6 bases from V and 5 bases from J; bases unmatched to any gene: 7. CDR3 size: 15 residues. CDR3 in amino acids: CASRGQGEETGELFF. The CDR3 DNA reads as TGTGCCAGCAGGGGACAGGGTGAAGAGACCGGGGAGCTGTTTTTT.

The chain couples TRBV4-1 to TRBJ1-5; D remains ambiguous. V lost 6 bases and J lost 0, with 24 bases in between. Germline loops: CDR1 MGHRA, CDR2 YSYEKL. The CDR3 contains 19 residues. Here the CDR3 reads CASSSLEVGPQNSNQPQHF. CDR3 nucleotides: TGCGCCAGCAGTTCCCTAGAGGTCGGCCCGCAAAATAGCAATCAGCCCCAGCATTTT.

The chain joins TRBV2 to TRBJ2-4, with unresolved D. V gave up 7 bases and J gave up 1 base, with 17 bases separating them. CDR3 length: 16 residues. CDR1 is SNHLY, CDR2 FYNNEI, per germline. CDR3 residues: CASTLGLVGAKNIQYF. The CDR3, as DNA: TGTGCCAGCACCCTTGGCCTAGTCGGGGCCAAAAACATTCAGTACTTC.

The V gene is TRBV5-6, the J gene TRBJ2-3; D gene ambiguous. This CDR3 is 14 amino acids long. The ends were cut back, 0 bases at V and 6 bases at J, with 11 bases in the middle. Germline V gene sequence: CDR1 SGHDT, CDR2 YYEEEE. For the CDR3, the DNA is TGTGCCAGCAGCTTGGGCTCCATCAGGGATACGCAGTATTTT. Its translation: CASSLGSIRDTQYF.

This chain joins TRBV9 and TRBJ2-5, with a possible D match to TRBD1 (5 bases). Trimming pared 3 bases from V and 6 bases from J, leaving 18 bases between. From germline, CDR1 is SGDLS and CDR2 YYNGEE. The CDR3 covers 15 residues. The CDR3 nucleotides read TGTGCCAGCAGCGCAGGTGGACACCCTCCCCAGACCCAGTACTTC. This codes for CASSAGGHPPQTQYF.